This entry describes one TCR beta chain. TCRdb's table, derived via immunoSEQ multiplex PCR, lists solely in-frame clones and lacks some. The sample lists about 70,000 clones, just under 95% occurring once. The source of the sample is a study of technical replicates of blood from a handful of donors. Germline CDR1 is WSHSY and CDR2 is SAAADI. V lost 10 bases and J lost 7; bases outside the gene matches: 15. The CDR3 covers 15 residues. The chain combines TRBV10-2 with TRBJ2-1; 8 bases are shared with TRBD2. The origin of this receptor is a human donor in good health. Sequencing was done on a sample of T cells isolated from PBMCs. CDR3 protein: CATGGTSGRTNEQFF. In DNA, the CDR3 is TGCGCCACCGGGGGAACTAGCGGCAGAACGAATGAGCAGTTCTTC.